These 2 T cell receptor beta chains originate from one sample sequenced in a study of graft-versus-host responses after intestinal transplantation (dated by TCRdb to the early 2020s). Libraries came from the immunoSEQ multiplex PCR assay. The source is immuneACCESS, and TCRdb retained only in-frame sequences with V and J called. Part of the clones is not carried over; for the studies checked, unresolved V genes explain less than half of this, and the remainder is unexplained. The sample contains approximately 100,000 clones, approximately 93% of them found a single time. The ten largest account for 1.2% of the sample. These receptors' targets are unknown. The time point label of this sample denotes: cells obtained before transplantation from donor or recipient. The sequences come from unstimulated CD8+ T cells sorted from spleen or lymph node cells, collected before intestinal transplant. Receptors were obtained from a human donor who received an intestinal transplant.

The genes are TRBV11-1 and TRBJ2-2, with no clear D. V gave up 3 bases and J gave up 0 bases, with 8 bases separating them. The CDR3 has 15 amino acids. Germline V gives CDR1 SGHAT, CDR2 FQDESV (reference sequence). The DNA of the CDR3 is TGTGCCAGCAGCTTCCGCGGCGCGAACACCGGGGAGCTGTTTTTT. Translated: CASSFRGANTGELFF.

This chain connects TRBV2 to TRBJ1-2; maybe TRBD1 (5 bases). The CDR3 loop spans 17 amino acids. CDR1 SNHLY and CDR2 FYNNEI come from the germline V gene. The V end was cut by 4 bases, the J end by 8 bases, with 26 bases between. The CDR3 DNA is TGTGCCAGCAGTGTGGTTGTCAGGGTAGAGGGGAGAAGCGGCTACACCTTC. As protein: CASSVVVRVEGRSGYTF.